One sample yielded the 14 T cell receptor beta chains listed below, sequenced in a study of cytomegalovirus exposure and HLA in healthy donors. Using immunoSEQ multiplex PCR, the repertoire was profiled, and TCRdb retains in-frame clones only, with some absent. Of fewer than 200,000 clones in the sample, 96% were seen once. The material sequenced was PBMCs. Every receptor here comes from a woman between 18 and 29 years old in good health and CMV-seronegative.

The rearrangement joins TRBV4-1 to TRBJ2-1; a possible D gene is TRBD2 (6 bases). This CDR3 has 15 amino acids. Germline lookup yields CDR1 MGHRA and CDR2 YSYEKL. Trimming pared 4 bases from V and 6 bases from J, leaving 16 bases between. CDR3 in amino acids: CASSLGEARGNEQFF. CDR3 coding DNA: TGCGCCAGCAGCCTGGGGGAGGCTAGAGGCAATGAGCAGTTCTTC.

The rearrangement uses TRBV5-4 and TRBJ2-5, with 10 bases identical to TRBD1. The ends lost 3 bases at V and 3 bases at J; junction bases unmatched: 5. Germline V CDR1 and CDR2: SGHNT, YYREEE (reference sequence). The CDR3 is 15 residues long. CDR3 in DNA: TGTGCCAGCAGCTCCCTCGGGACAGGGGAAGAGACCCAGTACTTC. Translation gives CASSSLGTGEETQYF.

The V call is TRBV13, the J call TRBJ2-5, with D tentatively TRBD1 (7 bases). The V gene's germline CDR1 is PRHDT and CDR2 FYEKMQ (reference sequence). The CDR3 has 12 amino acids. V was pared by 6 bases and J by 5 bases, with 10 bases between. CDR3 sequence: CASRRDSETQYF. CDR3 sequence (DNA): TGTGCCAGCAGGCGGGACAGCGAGACCCAGTACTTC. Full variable domain (missing parts from reference TRBV13 and TRBJ2-5): AAGVIQSPRHLIKEKRETATLKCYPIPRHDTVYWYQQGPGQDPQFLISFYEKMQSDKGSIPDRFSAQQFSDYHSELNMSSLELGDSALYFCASRRDSETQYFGPGTRLLVL.

This chain uses TRBV29-1 with TRBJ2-3; D gene unclear. The CDR3 loop spans 10 amino acids. CDR1 SQVTM and CDR2 ANQGSEA come from the germline V gene. V was clipped by 8 bases and J by 5 bases, with 8 bases between them. The CDR3 reads CSSLLDTQYF. As DNA, the CDR3 is TGCAGCTCATTGTTAGATACGCAGTATTTT.

The V call is TRBV4-3, the J call TRBJ2-7; TRBD1 matches 8 bases. This CDR3 is 15 amino acids long. Losses at the gene ends were 0 bases for V and 6 bases for J; bases not matched to a gene: 7. Per the germline V gene, CDR1 is LGHNA and CDR2 is YSLEER. The CDR3 DNA follows: TGCGCCAGCAGCCAAGAGAGCGGACAGGGAGGCGAGCAGTACTTC. This sequence encodes CASSQESGQGGEQYF.

The chain combines TRBV2 with TRBJ1-2; 11 nucleotides match TRBD1. Trimming removed 1 base from V and 8 bases from J; junction bases left unmatched: 12. Germline V gene data show CDR1 as SNHLY and CDR2 as FYNNEI. This CDR3 contains 17 residues. The chain's CDR3 is CASSEVWTGGRISGYTF. The CDR3 nucleotides read TGTGCCAGCAGTGAAGTTTGGACAGGGGGCCGTATATCCGGCTACACCTTC. The full variable domain, rest sourced from reference TRBV2 and TRBJ1-2, is EPEVTQTPSHQVTQMGQEVILRCVPISNHLYFYWYRQILGQKVEFLVSFYNNEISEKSEIFDDQFSVERPDGSNFTLKIRSTKLEDSAMYFCASSEVWTGGRISGYTFGSGTRLTVV.

The CDR3 reads CASSEGPGSGGYTF. The CDR3 DNA is TGTGCCAGCAGTGAAGGGCCAGGGTCGGGCGGCTACACCTTC. The chain is built from TRBV2 and TRBJ1-2; D perhaps matches TRBD1 (5 bases). Germline CDR1 reads SNHLY; CDR2 reads FYNNEI. The CDR3 runs 14 residues. The ends were cut back, 1 base at V and 8 bases at J, with 14 bases in the middle.

V gene TRBV2 combines with J gene TRBJ2-2, with 12 bases identical to TRBD2. The CDR3 contains 17 residues. Germline CDR1 is SNHLY and CDR2 is FYNNEI. The ends lost 6 bases at V and 1 base at J; junction bases unmatched: 6. In DNA form, the CDR3 reads TGTGCCAGCAGCGACCCGGGACTAGCGGGGAACACCGGGGAGCTGTTTTTT. It translates to CASSDPGLAGNTGELFF.

The chain's CDR3 is CASRGKPVDEQYF. The CDR3 region has the DNA TGTGCCAGCCGAGGGAAGCCGGTGGACGAGCAGTACTTC. The rearrangement uses TRBV6-6 and TRBJ2-7; D possibly corresponds to TRBD2 (5 bases). In germline, CDR1 is MNHNY, CDR2 SVGAGI (reference sequence). The CDR3 is 13 residues long. Trimming shortened V by 8 bases and J by 5 bases, and 16 bases separated the two germline ends.

This rearrangement joins TRBV6-6 to TRBJ1-5; 10 bases align to TRBD1. Germline V gene data show CDR1 as MNHNY and CDR2 as SVGAGI (reference sequence). V was clipped by 7 bases and J by 6 bases; unmatched bases: 9. This CDR3 comprises 15 residues. In DNA form, the CDR3 reads TGTGCCAGCACCGGGGGACAGGGGCGAGTTCAGCCCCAGCATTTT. Protein product: CASTGGQGRVQPQHF.

V is TRBV9 and J is TRBJ2-3; TRBD2 might be the D (6 bases). Trimming took off 2 bases at V and 1 base at J, with 14 bases between the two ends. Per the germline V gene, CDR1 is SGDLS and CDR2 is YYNGEE. CDR3 length: 16 amino acids. CDR3 loop: CASSVTGGVGTDTQYF. DNA for the CDR3: TGTGCCAGCAGCGTTACCGGCGGGGTCGGCACAGATACGCAGTATTTT.

The genes are TRBV7-2 and TRBJ2-2; tentative D call: TRBD1 (5 bases). V gave up 5 bases and J gave up 1 base, with 8 bases separating them. Germline-derived CDR1 and CDR2 are SGHTA and FQGNSA. The CDR3 consists of 14 residues. The CDR3 DNA is TGTGCCAGCAGCCTGCAGGGGAACACCGGGGAGCTGTTTTTT. Residues: CASSLQGNTGELFF.

The genes are TRBV6-5 and TRBJ1-2; D unclear. Germline CDR1 MNHEY, CDR2 SVGAGI. The CDR3 is 14 residues long. V lost 2 bases, J lost 7 bases, and 14 bases lay in between. CDR3 coding DNA: TGTGCCAGCAGTTACGACGGAGCCTATGGTGGCTACACCTTC. Translated: CASSYDGAYGGYTF.

This clone has just a few counts. V and J are TRBV15 and TRBJ2-1, with unresolved D. Germline V gene lookup returns CDR1 LNHNV and CDR2 YYDKDF (reference sequence). Trimming removed 7 bases from V and 4 bases from J, with 5 bases in between. This CDR3 has 11 amino acids. The CDR3 DNA reads as TGTGCCACCAACGGTTACAATGAGCAGTTCTTC. This gives the protein CATNGYNEQFF. Looking up the rest from reference TRBV15 and TRBJ2-1 gives the full variable domain: DAMVIQNPRYQVTQFGKPVTLSCSQTLNHNVMYWYQQKSSQAPKLLFHYYDKDFNNEADTPDNFQSRRPNTSFCFLDIRSPGLGDTAMYLCATNGYNEQFFGPGTRLTVL.